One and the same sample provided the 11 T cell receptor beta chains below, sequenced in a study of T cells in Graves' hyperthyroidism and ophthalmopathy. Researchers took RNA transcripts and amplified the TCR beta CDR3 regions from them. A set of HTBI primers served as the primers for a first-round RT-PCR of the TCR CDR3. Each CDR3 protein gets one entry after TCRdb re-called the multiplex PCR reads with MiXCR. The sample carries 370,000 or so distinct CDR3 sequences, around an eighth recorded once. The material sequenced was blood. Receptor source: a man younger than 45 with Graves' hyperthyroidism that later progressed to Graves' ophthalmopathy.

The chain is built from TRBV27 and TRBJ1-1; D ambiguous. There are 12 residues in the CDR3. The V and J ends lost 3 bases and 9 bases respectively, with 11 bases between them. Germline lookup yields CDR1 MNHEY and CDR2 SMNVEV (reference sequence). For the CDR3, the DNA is TGTGCCAGCAGTTTTTTGGGGAGGCAAGCTTTCTTT. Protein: CASSFLGRQAFF.

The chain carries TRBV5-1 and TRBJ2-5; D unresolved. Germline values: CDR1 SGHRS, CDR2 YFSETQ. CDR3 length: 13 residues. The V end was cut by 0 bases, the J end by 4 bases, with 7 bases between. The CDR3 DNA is TGCGCCAGCAGCTTGGGGTCCTCAGAGACCCAGTACTTC. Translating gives CASSLGSSETQYF.

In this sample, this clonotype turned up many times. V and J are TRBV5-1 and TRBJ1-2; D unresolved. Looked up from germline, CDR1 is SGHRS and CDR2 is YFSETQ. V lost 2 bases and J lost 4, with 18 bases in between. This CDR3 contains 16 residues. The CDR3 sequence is CASSFGGRALVYGYTF. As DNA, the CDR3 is TGCGCCAGCAGCTTCGGAGGCCGGGCACTGGTCTATGGCTACACCTTC.

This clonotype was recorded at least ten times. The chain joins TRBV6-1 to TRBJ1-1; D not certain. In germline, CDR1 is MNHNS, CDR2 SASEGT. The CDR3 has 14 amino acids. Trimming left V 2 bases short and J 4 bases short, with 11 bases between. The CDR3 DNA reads TGTGCCAGCAGTGAATTGGCCGGAGGCACTGAAGCTTTCTTT. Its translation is CASSELAGGTEAFF.

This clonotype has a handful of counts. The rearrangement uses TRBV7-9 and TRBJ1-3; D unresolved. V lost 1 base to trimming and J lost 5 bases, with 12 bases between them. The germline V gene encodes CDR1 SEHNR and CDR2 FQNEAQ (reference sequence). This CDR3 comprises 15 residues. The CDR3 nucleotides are TGTGCCAGCAGCTTAGGACCCCTAGTCCGAAACACCATATATTTT. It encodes CASSLGPLVRNTIYF.

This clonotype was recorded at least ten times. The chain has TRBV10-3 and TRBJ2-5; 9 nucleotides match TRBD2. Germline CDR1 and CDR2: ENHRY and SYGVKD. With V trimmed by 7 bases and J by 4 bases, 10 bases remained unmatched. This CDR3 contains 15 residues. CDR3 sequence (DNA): TGTGCCATCACCGCTAGCGGGGTAACGGGAGAGACCCAGTACTTC. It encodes CAITASGVTGETQYF.

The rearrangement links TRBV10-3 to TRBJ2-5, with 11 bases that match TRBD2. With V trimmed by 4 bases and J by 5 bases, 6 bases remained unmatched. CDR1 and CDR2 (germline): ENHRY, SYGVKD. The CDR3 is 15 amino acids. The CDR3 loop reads CAISANSGGDETQYF. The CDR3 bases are TGTGCCATCAGTGCGAATAGCGGGGGGGATGAGACCCAGTACTTC.

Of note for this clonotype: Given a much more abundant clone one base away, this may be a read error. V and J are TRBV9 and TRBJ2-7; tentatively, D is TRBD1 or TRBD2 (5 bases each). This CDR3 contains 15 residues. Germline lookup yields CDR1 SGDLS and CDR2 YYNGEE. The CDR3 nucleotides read TGTGCCGGCAGCGAGGGGCCAGAATACTCCTACGAGCAGTACTTC. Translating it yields CAGSEGPEYSYEQYF.

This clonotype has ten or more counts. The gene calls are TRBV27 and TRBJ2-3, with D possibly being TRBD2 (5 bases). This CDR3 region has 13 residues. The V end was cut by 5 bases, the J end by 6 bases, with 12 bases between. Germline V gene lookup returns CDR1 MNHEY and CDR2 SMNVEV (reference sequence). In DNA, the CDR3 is TGTGCCAGCAGTCTCCGTCAGCGGGATACGCAGTATTTT. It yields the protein CASSLRQRDTQYF.

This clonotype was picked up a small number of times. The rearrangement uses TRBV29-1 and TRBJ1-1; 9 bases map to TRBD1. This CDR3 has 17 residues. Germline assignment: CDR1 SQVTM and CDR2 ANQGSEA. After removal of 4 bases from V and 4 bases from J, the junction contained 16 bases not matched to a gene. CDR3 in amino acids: CSVGPSGTGKIITEAFF. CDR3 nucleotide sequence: TGCAGCGTTGGCCCTTCCGGGACAGGGAAAATTATCACTGAAGCTTTCTTT.

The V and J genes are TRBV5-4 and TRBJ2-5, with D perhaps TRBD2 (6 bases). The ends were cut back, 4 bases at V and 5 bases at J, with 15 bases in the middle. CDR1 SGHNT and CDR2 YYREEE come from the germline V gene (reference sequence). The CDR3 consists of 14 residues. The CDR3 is CASSDGTAWETQYF. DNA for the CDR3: TGTGCCAGCAGCGACGGGACTGCCTGGGAGACCCAGTACTTC. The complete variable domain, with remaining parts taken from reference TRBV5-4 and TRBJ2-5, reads ETGVTQSPTHLIKTRGQQVTLRCSSQSGHNTVSWYQQALGQGPQFIFQYYREEENGRGNFPPRFSGLQFPNYSSELNVNALELDDSALYLCASSDGTAWETQYFGPGTRLLVL.